Included here is one T cell receptor beta chain sequence, with context. Antigen specificity is unknown. This entry belongs to a study of beta chain features in type 1 diabetes. Study results and limitations: Compared with healthy donors, patients appeared to share more similar naive, central memory and regulatory TCRB repertoires. Researchers cautioned that cDNA sequencing could over-represent cells with high TCR expression. Significant though moderate, a shortening of TCRB CDR3s appeared in all four CD4+ subsets of Type 1 diabetes patients.

In germline, CDR1 is LNHDA, CDR2 SQIVND (reference sequence). The V segment lost 3 bases and the J segment 6 bases; nucleotides outside the gene matches: 11. The CDR3 spans 16 residues. The study reverse transcribed the entire isolated RNA, so it sequenced expressed TCRB transcripts. Assay used: immunoSEQ multiplex PCR; TCRdb lists only in-frame clones, some missing. The data contain 150,000 to 180,000 clones, 8.5% to 14% of them singletons. This sequence was found in a man aged 18 to 30 in good health. This chain connects TRBV19 to TRBJ1-2, with TRBD1 matching over 9 bases. Sequencing used central memory CD4+ T cells from blood. The CDR3 protein is CASSMFPFGTGHGYTF. The DNA for the CDR3 is TGTGCCAGTAGTATGTTCCCGTTCGGGACAGGGCATGGCTACACCTTC.